The rows below give T cell receptor beta chains drawn from one sample of a study of T cells in localized non-small cell lung cancer. Profiled with immunoSEQ multiplex PCR; TCRdb holds only in-frame clones, not every one. The data hold tens of thousands of clones, with about 88% observed a single time. Sequences were derived from peripheral blood, sampled before any cancer treatment. The source is a woman aged 18-49 years with stage III lung adenocarcinoma. Each CDR3 is given with its conserved first and last residue. D genes are given only for firm matches. The size field is filled for only some rows; it gives once, few, many or a size class.

>.|once|TRBJ1-2|TRBV11-2
CASSTGVGGYTF
TGTGCCAGCAGCACCGGGGTAGGGGGCTACACCTTC
>.|.|TRBJ2-7|TRBV6-5
CASSYVEGSYEQYF
TGTGCCAGCAGTTACGTCGAGGGCAGTTACGAGCAGTACTTC
>.|.|TRBJ2-3|TRBV18
CASSPRYAGAGTDTQYF
TGTGCCAGCTCACCAAGATATGCAGGGGCGGGCACAGATACGCAGTATTTT
>TRBD2|.|TRBJ2-2|TRBV27
CASSPRGGANTGELFF
TGTGCCAGCAGTCCCCGGGGAGGGGCAAACACCGGGGAGCTGTTTTTT
>.|once|TRBJ1-2|TRBV25-1
CASGSGSYGYTF
TGTGCCAGCGGATCGGGCTCCTATGGCTACACCTTC
>.|.|TRBJ2-3|TRBV15
CATSGSGVPTDTQYF
TGTGCCACCAGCGGGTCAGGGGTGCCCACAGATACGCAGTATTTT
>.|.|TRBJ2-1|TRBV5-1
CASSSGTLGNEQFF
TGCGCCAGCAGCTCCGGGACCCTAGGTAATGAGCAGTTCTTC
>TRBD1|few|TRBJ1-6|TRBV6-5
CASSYRQGDSPLHF
TGTGCCAGCAGTTACCGACAGGGGGATTCACCCCTCCACTTT
>.|.|TRBJ1-5|TRBV6-5
CASSYRGGQPQHF
TGTGCCAGCAGTTATCGGGGGGGTCAGCCCCAGCATTTT
>.|few|TRBJ2-5|TRBV14
CASSQAGQTQYF
TGTGCCAGCAGCCAAGCCGGGCAGACCCAGTACTTC
>.|once|TRBJ1-2|TRBV6-1
CAIHPTGFNYGYTF
TGTGCCATCCATCCGACAGGTTTTAACTATGGCTACACCTTC